Listed here are 21 T cell receptor beta chains from one sample, sequenced in a study of OX40 agonist ivuxolimab in advanced cancers. TCRdb keeps only in-frame clones here, not all; method: immunoSEQ multiplex PCR. The data show around 73,000 clones, over 80% seen once. The sample consisted of CD4+ or CD8+ T cells sorted from blood, taken in a trial of the OX40 agonist ivuxolimab. The origin of the receptors is an adult with an advanced solid tumor such as melanoma, head and neck, liver or kidney cancer.

The chain employs TRBV9 and TRBJ2-7, with D uncertain. V was clipped by 4 bases and J by 0 bases, with 11 bases between them. This CDR3 is 14 amino acids long. Per the germline V gene, CDR1 is SGDLS and CDR2 is YYNGEE. Here the CDR3 reads CASSTSIHSYEQYF. DNA for the CDR3: TGTGCCAGCAGCACCTCAATCCACTCCTACGAGCAGTACTTC. Filled out from reference TRBV9 and TRBJ2-7, the complete variable domain reads DSGVTQTPKHLITATGQRVTLRCSPRSGDLSVYWYQQSLDQGLQFLIQYYNGEERAKGNILERFSAQQFPDLHSELNLSSLELGDSALYFCASSTSIHSYEQYFGPGTRLTVT.

This chain links TRBV27 with TRBJ2-1; D ambiguous. Looked up from germline, CDR1 is MNHEY and CDR2 is SMNVEV (reference sequence). The CDR3 sequence is 13 residues long. With 6 bases removed from V and 3 bases from J, the gap between germline ends came to 9 bases. Here the CDR3 DNA reads TGTGCCAGCAGCGAAGATATCTACAATGAGCAGTTCTTC. It is translated as CASSEDIYNEQFF.

The chain combines TRBV5-1 with TRBJ2-3; the D gene could be TRBD1 or TRBD2 (5 bases each). The CDR3 runs to 15 residues. From germline, CDR1 is SGHRS and CDR2 YFSETQ. V dropped 0 bases and J dropped 10 bases, with 18 bases sitting between them. The CDR3 DNA reads TGCGCCAGCAGCTTGGAAGGGACCCACGTCATTGCGCAGTATTTT. Protein: CASSLEGTHVIAQYF.

This chain links TRBV7-2 with TRBJ2-7; TRBD2 matches at 7 bases. Germline CDR1 is SGHTA and CDR2 is FQGNSA. This CDR3 comprises 15 residues. Unmatched junction bases numbered 8, after V lost 4 bases and J lost 2 bases. CDR3 residues: CASSYLPRGAYEQYF. CDR3 DNA: TGTGCCAGCAGCTACCTACCCCGGGGGGCCTACGAGCAGTACTTC.

This sequence joins TRBV7-3 and TRBJ2-1, with 13 bases that match TRBD2. Germline V gives CDR1 SGHTA, CDR2 FQGTGA. V gave up 4 bases and J gave up 6 bases; unmatched junction bases: 12. The CDR3 sequence is 18 residues long. Here the CDR3 reads CASSSRTSGRGSGNEQFF. The CDR3 DNA sequence: TGTGCCAGCAGCTCTCGGACTAGCGGGAGAGGTTCGGGCAATGAGCAGTTCTTC.

The chain combines TRBV13 with TRBJ2-7; the D gene is possibly TRBD2 (6 bases). Trimming pared 6 bases from V and 1 base from J, leaving 13 bases between. Germline values: CDR1 PRHDT, CDR2 FYEKMQ (reference sequence). The CDR3 has 14 amino acids. The CDR3 reads CASRVGSGSYEQYF. CDR3 in DNA: TGTGCCAGCAGGGTCGGTAGCGGTTCCTACGAGCAGTACTTC. The whole variable domain, remainder taken from reference TRBV13 and TRBJ2-7, is AAGVIQSPRHLIKEKRETATLKCYPIPRHDTVYWYQQGPGQDPQFLISFYEKMQSDKGSIPDRFSAQQFSDYHSELNMSSLELGDSALYFCASRVGSGSYEQYFGPGTRLTVT.

The chain employs TRBV6-5 and TRBJ1-1; 8 nucleotides match TRBD1. The CDR3 loop spans 12 amino acids. J gave up 7 bases and V 5 bases, and 3 bases lay outside the gene matches. Germline CDR1 reads MNHEY; CDR2 reads SVGAGI. The CDR3: CASSTDRGEAFF. The CDR3 DNA reads TGTGCCAGCAGTACAGACAGGGGTGAAGCTTTCTTT.

The rearrangement joins TRBV6-6 to TRBJ2-7; 8 bases are a match to TRBD2. Germline CDR1 MNHNY, CDR2 SVGAGI (reference sequence). J was trimmed by 3 bases and V by 6 bases; bases with no gene match: 4. The CDR3 spans 13 residues. The CDR3 DNA reads TGTGCCAGCAGCAACGGGGGGGACTACGAGCAGTACTTC. The encoded protein is CASSNGGDYEQYF.

V usage is TRBV27 and J usage is TRBJ2-7; D remains ambiguous. Deletions cut 7 bases from V and 6 bases from J, with 10 bases between. CDR1 and CDR2 from the germline V gene are MNHEY and SMNVEV (reference sequence). CDR3 length equals 11 residues. DNA of the CDR3: TGTGCCAGCAATGTCCCGGGCGAGCAGTACTTC. This sequence encodes CASNVPGEQYF.

This sequence joins TRBV7-9 and TRBJ2-1; TRBD1 aligns across 7 bases. V lost 5 bases, J lost 15 bases, and 4 bases stayed unmatched. CDR1 SEHNR and CDR2 FQNEAQ come from the germline V gene (reference sequence). The CDR3 has 10 residues. The CDR3 reads CASSGTDPFF. CDR3 coding DNA: TGTGCCAGCAGCGGGACAGATCCGTTCTTC.

The rearrangement uses TRBV27 and TRBJ2-1; 11 bases map to TRBD2. Unmatched junction bases numbered 7, after V lost 2 bases and J lost 7 bases. From germline, CDR1 is MNHEY and CDR2 SMNVEV (reference sequence). The CDR3 contains 16 residues. This CDR3 reads CASSLTTSGSRNEQFF. Written as DNA, the CDR3 is TGTGCCAGCAGTTTAACCACTAGCGGGAGTAGGAATGAGCAGTTCTTC.

This chain joins TRBV5-4 and TRBJ1-6; no definite D call. This CDR3 has 14 amino acids. Germline V gene sequence: CDR1 SGHNT, CDR2 YYREEE (reference sequence). Trimming removed 0 bases at V and 11 bases at J, with 12 bases between. The CDR3 loop reads CASSLDRSRTPLHF. CDR3 DNA: TGTGCCAGCAGCTTGGATAGAAGTAGGACACCCCTCCACTTT.

This chain connects TRBV4-1 to TRBJ1-2; the D gene is possibly TRBD1 (6 bases). V was clipped by 4 bases and J by 8 bases, with 20 bases between them. The CDR3 consists of 15 residues. CDR1 and CDR2 (germline): MGHRA, YSYEKL. CDR3 in DNA: TGCGCCAGCAGCCCAGCTCCACAGGGAAGTCAAGGCTACACCTTC. Translation gives CASSPAPQGSQGYTF.

The chain employs TRBV4-1 and TRBJ2-7; the D is unclear. This CDR3 has 11 residues. Germline V lookup: CDR1 MGHRA, CDR2 YSYEKL. V lost 2 bases and J lost 9, with 8 bases in between. CDR3 sequence (DNA): TGCGCCAGCAGCCAATTAGGGTGGCAGTACTTC. It specifies CASSQLGWQYF.

The rearrangement links TRBV9 to TRBJ2-1; 9 bases agree with TRBD2. The V segment lost 4 bases and the J segment 8 bases; nucleotides outside the gene matches: 13. Germline V CDR1 and CDR2: SGDLS, YYNGEE. The CDR3 loop spans 16 amino acids. CDR3 loop: CASSPWASGALDEQFF. The DNA of the CDR3 is TGTGCCAGCAGCCCCTGGGCTAGCGGGGCTCTCGATGAGCAGTTCTTC.

This clone is a singleton in its sample. DNA of the CDR3: TGTGCCAGCAGTTTAGGGCTAGCGTCAGAGACCCAGTACTTC. This codes for CASSLGLASETQYF. The chain links TRBV27 to TRBJ2-5, with a possible D match to TRBD2 (6 bases). The V and J ends lost 2 bases and 4 bases respectively, with 11 bases between them. This CDR3 is 14 amino acids long. CDR1 MNHEY and CDR2 SMNVEV come from the germline V gene (reference sequence).

The chain couples TRBV30 to TRBJ1-2, with D possibly matching TRBD1 (6 bases). This CDR3 region has 14 residues. Germline V CDR1 and CDR2: GTSNPN, SVGIG (reference sequence). The V gene lost 3 bases and the J gene lost 2 bases, with 13 bases spanning the gap. The CDR3 sequence: CAWSKPGANYGYTF. CDR3 sequence (DNA): TGTGCCTGGAGCAAACCGGGGGCCAACTATGGCTACACCTTC.

The chain recombines TRBV19 with TRBJ2-7; D uncertain. Germline values: CDR1 LNHDA, CDR2 SQIVND (reference sequence). This CDR3 contains 12 residues. Trimming removed 7 bases from V and 1 base from J, with 8 bases in between. DNA of the CDR3: TGTGCCAGTATATCGAATTCCTACGAGCAGTACTTC. Protein: CASISNSYEQYF. The full variable domain, with the rest looked up from reference TRBV19 and TRBJ2-7, is DGGITQSPKYLFRKEGQNVTLSCEQNLNHDAMYWYRQDPGQGLRLIYYSQIVNDFQKGDIAEGYSVSREKKESFPLTVTSAQKNPTAFYLCASISNSYEQYFGPGTRLTVT.

This clone occurred a few times. The V gene is TRBV27, the J gene TRBJ2-1; no clear D gene. This CDR3 region has 13 residues. Trimming left V 6 bases short and J 9 bases short, with 15 bases between. The germline CDR1 and CDR2 sequences are MNHEY and SMNVEV (reference sequence). The CDR3 bases are TGTGCCAGCAGCCTTGCCGGGCGGCCTGAGCAGTTCTTC. This encodes CASSLAGRPEQFF.

The chain combines TRBV6-5 with TRBJ2-7; no clear D gene. V shed 4 bases and J shed 2 bases, with 9 bases lying between them. CDR3 length: 13 amino acids. Per the germline V gene, CDR1 is MNHEY and CDR2 is SVGAGI. CDR3 in DNA: TGTGCCAGCAGTTTCGGAGAGCCCTACGAGCAGTACTTC. Its translation: CASSFGEPYEQYF.

The chain has TRBV9 and TRBJ2-7; 7 bases line up with TRBD2. CDR3 length: 13 residues. Trimming removed 0 bases from V and 5 bases from J; junction bases left unmatched: 2. Germline CDR1 and CDR2: SGDLS and YYNGEE. The CDR3 sequence is CASSVGGGDEQYF. DNA for the CDR3: TGTGCCAGCAGCGTAGGGGGAGGGGACGAGCAGTACTTC. Filled out from reference TRBV9 and TRBJ2-7, the complete variable domain reads DSGVTQTPKHLITATGQRVTLRCSPRSGDLSVYWYQQSLDQGLQFLIQYYNGEERAKGNILERFSAQQFPDLHSELNLSSLELGDSALYFCASSVGGGDEQYFGPGTRLTVT.